The next 20 T cell receptor beta chains were all read from a single sample in a study of blood T cell repertoires in COVID-19. Repertoires were generated with immunoSEQ multiplex PCR, while TCRdb's copy carries only in-frame clones and drops some. The data contain 250,000 to 300,000 clones, 82% of them seen just once; the ten biggest clones take up less than 5.5%. Sequencing input: PBMCs or T cells enriched from blood (not recorded which). The receptors were sampled from a man aged 40-49 years who had been exposed to COVID-19.

This clone was recorded once. The chain links TRBV27 to TRBJ2-1; no definite D call. The V end lost 2 bases, the J end lost 5 bases, and 13 bases lay between the germline ends. The CDR3 consists of 15 residues. CDR1 is MNHEY and CDR2 is SMNVEV in the germline V gene (reference sequence). CDR3 protein: CASSLRLRGNNEQFF. In nucleotides, the CDR3 is TGTGCCAGCAGTTTACGGTTGCGAGGAAACAATGAGCAGTTCTTC.

V and J are TRBV7-2 and TRBJ2-7; maybe TRBD1 (6 bases). The CDR3 runs 15 residues. Germline CDR1 SGHTA, CDR2 FQGNSA. With 2 bases removed from V and 0 bases from J, the gap between germline ends came to 11 bases. The CDR3 DNA reads TGTGCCAGCAGCTTATCGACAGGTCCCTCCTACGAGCAGTACTTC. Its protein is CASSLSTGPSYEQYF. The variable domain in full, with the rest retrieved from reference TRBV7-2 and TRBJ2-7, is GAGVSQSPSNKVTEKGKDVELRCDPISGHTALYWYRQSLGQGLEFLIYFQGNSAPDKSGLPSDRFSAERTGGSVSTLTIQRTQQEDSAVYLCASSLSTGPSYEQYFGPGTRLTVT.

The chain recombines TRBV7-9 with TRBJ2-1; D might be TRBD1 (5 bases). Trimming left V 2 bases short and J 7 bases short, with 21 bases between. The length of the CDR3 is 17 residues. Germline lookup yields CDR1 SEHNR and CDR2 FQNEAQ (reference sequence). In DNA, the CDR3 is TGTGCCAGCAGCTTAAGGGTGAGCACCCAATCAGGGAATGAGCAGTTCTTC. Amino acids: CASSLRVSTQSGNEQFF.

This chain connects TRBV6-5 to TRBJ1-5, with a weak D call TRBD1 (6 bases). The CDR3 covers 14 residues. In germline, CDR1 is MNHEY, CDR2 SVGAGI. V shed 7 bases and J shed 9 bases, with 19 bases lying between them. The CDR3 protein is CASTSRRGASPQHF. In DNA, the CDR3 is TGTGCCAGCACCTCTCGCCGGGGGGCATCGCCCCAGCATTTT.

This clone was detected only a few times. The chain employs TRBV19 and TRBJ2-1; TRBD2 matches 16 bases. The germline V gene encodes CDR1 LNHDA and CDR2 SQIVND (reference sequence). The CDR3 covers 20 residues. After removal of 0 bases from V and 5 bases from J, the junction contained 10 bases not matched to a gene. DNA for the CDR3: TGTGCCAGTAGTATAGAAGTCGGGACTAGCGGGAGGGCTCGGGACAATGAGCAGTTCTTC. Residues: CASSIEVGTSGRARDNEQFF. Using reference TRBV19 and TRBJ2-1 for the parts outside the CDR3, the full variable domain is DGGITQSPKYLFRKEGQNVTLSCEQNLNHDAMYWYRQDPGQGLRLIYYSQIVNDFQKGDIAEGYSVSREKKESFPLTVTSAQKNPTAFYLCASSIEVGTSGRARDNEQFFGPGTRLTVL.

This clone showed up just once. The chain links TRBV6-5 to TRBJ2-7, with D possibly matching TRBD1 (5 bases). This CDR3 comprises 15 residues. V was shortened by 2 bases and J by 5 bases, with 16 bases between the two germline ends. Looked up from germline, CDR1 is MNHEY and CDR2 is SVGAGI. This CDR3 is CASSYLIQGLHEQYF. The CDR3 nucleotides read TGTGCCAGCAGTTACCTTATCCAGGGTCTCCACGAGCAGTACTTC.

A single count supports this clone. V and J are TRBV29-1 and TRBJ2-7; 10 bases map to TRBD1. The length of the CDR3 is 15 residues. Germline CDR1 is SQVTM and CDR2 is ANQGSEA. Germline trimming cut 2 bases from V and 3 bases from J; bases unmatched to any gene: 7. CDR3 protein: CSVEKRDRGVYEQYF. CDR3 sequence (DNA): TGCAGCGTTGAAAAGCGGGACAGGGGCGTCTACGAGCAGTACTTC.

This clone was counted only a few times. V usage is TRBV27 and J usage is TRBJ1-1; 10 bases line up with TRBD1. The germline V gene encodes CDR1 MNHEY and CDR2 SMNVEV (reference sequence). This CDR3 spans 16 amino acids. V trimming: 6 bases; J trimming: 1 base; junction bases outside the gene matches: 8. CDR3 nucleotides: TGTGCCAGCAGGAGGGACAGGGGATTGGGGAACACTGAAGCTTTCTTT. Encoded protein: CASRRDRGLGNTEAFF.

V usage is TRBV2 and J usage is TRBJ2-5; 8 bases fit TRBD2. The V gene's germline CDR1 is SNHLY and CDR2 FYNNEI. Unmatched junction bases numbered 16, after V lost 3 bases and J lost 7 bases. This CDR3 comprises 17 residues. CDR3 loop: CASSDPGLVLSRVTQYF. The CDR3 nucleotides are TGTGCCAGCAGTGACCCGGGACTAGTGTTATCGAGAGTGACCCAGTACTTC.

The V and J genes are TRBV6-5 and TRBJ1-5; maybe TRBD1 (6 bases). This CDR3 has 13 amino acids. V lost 6 bases and J lost 6, with 12 bases in between. Germline CDR1 MNHEY, CDR2 SVGAGI. The CDR3 DNA is TGTGCCAGCAGCCGGGGGGGCATTCAGCCCCAGCATTTT. Translated, it gives CASSRGGIQPQHF.

This chain uses TRBV10-3 with TRBJ1-2; 9 bases are a match to TRBD1. The J segment lost 0 bases and the V segment lost 3 bases, leaving 8 bases of the junction unmatched. The CDR3 contains 17 residues. CDR1 is ENHRY and CDR2 is SYGVKD in the germline V gene. CDR3 in amino acids: CAISEPTGGRANYGYTF. The CDR3 nucleotides read TGTGCCATCAGTGAACCAACAGGGGGCCGAGCTAACTATGGCTACACCTTC.

The V call is TRBV4-2, the J call TRBJ2-7; 14 bases are shared with TRBD2. The germline CDR1 and CDR2 sequences are LGHNA and YNFKEQ. This CDR3 is 18 amino acids long. Germline trimming cut 4 bases from V and 3 bases from J; bases unmatched to any gene: 11. The CDR3 DNA reads TGTGCCAGCAGCCGCAAACCGGGACTAGCGGGAGTGGTCTACGAGCAGTACTTC. Translation: CASSRKPGLAGVVYEQYF.

This clone was recorded only once. The genes are TRBV10-2 and TRBJ2-7, with TRBD1 identical over 10 bases. The CDR3 has 16 amino acids. Germline V gene lookup returns CDR1 WSHSY and CDR2 SAAADI. V was pared by 8 bases and J by 4 bases, with 14 bases of the junction left unmatched. In DNA form, the CDR3 reads TGCGCCAGCGAGGGAGGTACTCGGACAGGGGGATACGAGCAGTACTTC. Translating it yields CASEGGTRTGGYEQYF.

The chain employs TRBV28 and TRBJ2-3, with D maybe TRBD2 (6 bases). Germline CDR1 and CDR2: MDHEN and SYDVKM. Trimming stripped 6 bases from V and 2 bases from J, with 12 bases between. CDR3 length: 14 residues. CDR3 nucleotide sequence: TGTGCCAGCAGGATCCAGGGACTCACAGATACGCAGTATTTT. This gives the protein CASRIQGLTDTQYF.

The chain is built from TRBV7-9 and TRBJ2-2; possible D gene TRBD1, 5 bases. V lost 8 bases, J lost 0 bases, and 22 bases lay in between. This CDR3 has 18 residues. The germline V gene encodes CDR1 SEHNR and CDR2 FQNEAQ (reference sequence). DNA for the CDR3: TGTGCCAGCCCATCGCAGGACAAAAAACAGGCGAACACCGGGGAGCTGTTTTTT. The encoded protein is CASPSQDKKQANTGELFF.

Note on this clone: The sample has other DNA sequences that encode this CDR3 too. The chain employs TRBV27 and TRBJ1-5; D unresolved. Germline CDR1 is MNHEY and CDR2 is SMNVEV (reference sequence). Trimming cost V 2 bases and J 6 bases, with 5 bases left between them. The CDR3 has 12 residues. The CDR3 loop is CASSLRGQPQHF. CDR3 in DNA: TGTGCCAGCAGTTTACGGGGTCAGCCCCAGCATTTT.

This chain links TRBV13 with TRBJ2-4; tentative D call: TRBD2 (5 bases). Per the germline V gene, CDR1 is PRHDT and CDR2 is FYEKMQ (reference sequence). V lost 5 bases, J lost 8 bases, and 13 bases lay in between. This CDR3 contains 13 residues. The CDR3 coding sequence is TGTGCCAGCAGCATCGGAGGAGGTGACATTCAGTACTTC. It yields the protein CASSIGGGDIQYF.

The rearrangement uses TRBV5-1 and TRBJ1-3; D call uncertain. Germline CDR1 SGHRS, CDR2 YFSETQ. The V gene lost 0 bases and the J gene lost 1 base, with 14 bases spanning the gap. CDR3 size: 17 residues. CDR3 sequence (DNA): TGCGCCAGCAGCTTGGGTTACCCGGGAGTATCTGGAAACACCATATATTTT. Amino acids: CASSLGYPGVSGNTIYF.

V usage is TRBV12-5 and J usage is TRBJ1-1; 8 nucleotides agree with TRBD1. The germline V gene has CDR1 LGHNT and CDR2 FRNRAP. This CDR3 has 15 amino acids. Germline trimming cut 5 bases from V and 2 bases from J; bases unmatched to any gene: 7. The CDR3 reads CASGPPGQGNTEAFF. The DNA for the CDR3 is TGTGCTAGTGGTCCCCCTGGACAGGGAAACACTGAAGCTTTCTTT.

The chain links TRBV3-1 (or the pseudogene TRBV3-2) to TRBJ1-2; D perhaps matches TRBD1 (5 bases). Germline V CDR1 and CDR2: LGHDT, YNNKEL (reference sequence). CDR3 length: 13 amino acids. V was pared by 8 bases and J by 3 bases, with 13 bases between. CDR3 bases: TGTGCCAGCGGGAGGGGAGACTACTATGGCTACACCTTC. Protein: CASGRGDYYGYTF.